The rows below give T cell receptor beta chains drawn from one sample of a study of T cells in Graves' hyperthyroidism and ophthalmopathy. TCRdb ran MiXCR on the multiplex PCR reads and lists one entry per CDR3 protein. This repertoire shows approximately 330,000 distinct CDR3 sequences, roughly a fifth found once; its top ten account for around half. Input material: blood. The origin of the receptors is a woman in her 50s with Graves' hyperthyroidism. Both conserved end residues are part of each CDR3. Fields, in order: V gene, clone size, J gene, D gene, CDR3 protein, CDR3 DNA. A D gene is named only where the DNA matches it firmly. Size is omitted from some rows. Given values are once, few, many or a class for expanded clones.

>TRBV6-1|many|TRBJ2-7|NA
CASSYRRESYEQYF
TGTGCCAGCAGTTATCGGCGGGAAAGCTACGAGCAGTACTTC
>TRBV28|NA|TRBJ2-7|NA
CASSPRKGATYEQYF
TGTGCCAGCAGTCCCCGGAAGGGTGCTACCTACGAGCAGTACTTC
>TRBV11-2|many|TRBJ1-1|NA
CASSLTAGAATEAFF
TGTGCCAGCAGCTTAACTGCAGGGGCGGCCACTGAAGCTTTCTTT
>TRBV30|NA|TRBJ2-7|NA
CAWTPDPEIYEQYF
TGTGCCTGGACCCCGGACCCAGAGATCTACGAGCAGTACTTC
>TRBV29-1|NA|TRBJ1-1|NA
CSVEKNTEAFF
TGCAGCGTTGAAAAGAACACTGAAGCTTTCTTT
>TRBV10-2|many|TRBJ2-7|NA
CASSDADYSSYEQYF
TGCGCCAGCAGTGACGCGGACTATAGCTCCTACGAGCAGTACTTC
>TRBV28|NA|TRBJ2-3|TRBD2
CASGLAGGVDTQYF
TGTGCCTCGGGACTAGCGGGAGGGGTAGATACGCAGTATTTT
>TRBV7-6|many|TRBJ2-2|TRBD2
CASTLNPTSGRFTGELFF
TGTGCCAGCACCCTCAATCCGACTAGCGGGAGGTTTACCGGGGAGCTGTTTTTT
>TRBV28|many|TRBJ2-7|TRBD1
CASSLRTGIIYEQYF
TGTGCCAGCAGTTTGAGGACAGGGATCATCTACGAGCAGTACTTC
>TRBV5-1|many|TRBJ2-1|TRBD2
CASSFETSGSGEQFF
TGCGCCAGCAGCTTTGAGACTAGCGGGAGTGGCGAGCAGTTCTTC
>TRBV11-3|many|TRBJ1-1|NA
CASSIRGGTEAFF
TGTGCCAGCAGCATCAGGGGTGGTACTGAAGCTTTCTTT
>TRBV28|NA|TRBJ1-6|TRBD1
CASSFGTAFIPLHF
TGTGCCAGCAGTTTTGGGACAGCATTTATCCCCCTCCACTTT
>TRBV30|many|TRBJ2-7|NA
CAWSVHPSYEQYF
TGTGCCTGGAGTGTACACCCATCCTACGAGCAGTACTTC
>TRBV5-1|few|TRBJ2-5|TRBD2
CASSFEGLAGGPQYF
TGCGCCAGCAGCTTCGAGGGACTAGCGGGGGGCCCCCAGTACTTC